A selection of T cell receptor beta chains follows, all from one sample in a study of cytomegalovirus exposure and HLA in healthy donors. Assay: immunoSEQ multiplex PCR; the TCRdb copy retains only in-frame clones and omits some. Its listing shows around 130,000 clones. The sequenced sample was PBMCs. The origin of the receptors is a woman in her sixties or seventies in good health and CMV-seronegative. Both conserved end residues are trimmed from each CDR3.

v_call	cdr3_length	cdr3_aa
TRBV2	9	ASSRQVEAF
TRBV6-5	13	ASSYGTGDTGELF
TRBV2	8	ASSGPTQY
TRBV30	10	ACQGSGGELF
TRBV18	13	ASSPSETGVTEAF
TRBV29-1	10	SVYRGGTEAF
TRBV28	14	ASSSPGQPYNSPLH
TRBV19	15	ASSIDPRRVEFEKLF
TRBV5-1	13	ASSLGTGGNYGYT
TRBV11-3	11	ASSSTGNNEQF
TRBV28	13	ASSLNRISGNTIY
TRBV18	13	ASSRTGPSSYEQY
TRBV10-3	14	AISDERAESYNEQF
TRBV19	11	ASGGQYAEKLF
TRBV5-5	12	ASSDGTVNQPQH
TRBV7-9	12	ASSLGSGRREQY
TRBV6-6	14	ASSYPQRGLSYGYT
TRBV5-6	11	ASSLGPDTEAF
TRBV28	12	ASSLWTGAYEQY
TRBV4-2	15	ASSPRTLAGGPNEQF
TRBV7-8	12	ASSLLDWGDEQF
TRBV2	12	ASSEGALTDTQY
TRBV28	12	ASSDYRGAHEQY
TRBV28	10	ASSLRGNEQY
TRBV4-1	13	ASSPALAGVETQY
TRBV11-2	13	ASSEGTGGAQRLF
TRBV5-4	13	ASSFGGAMNTEAF
TRBV6-1	13	ASRESGGREETQY
TRBV19	10	ASGRGNQPQH
TRBV28	10	ASSFSSYEQY
TRBV7-3	11	ASSLTGGQPQH
TRBV2	11	ASMGLRNTEAF
TRBV7-9	15	ASSFAGGPYSNQPQH
TRBV2	17	ASSEGSLAPPRFTDTQY
TRBV13	12	ASQQLAATDTQY
TRBV10-3	10	ASRQEKETQY
TRBV10-3	12	AISESATNEKLF
TRBV19	14	ASSIPGWGQNTEAF
TRBV10-1	11	ASSERGKDTQY
TRBV4-1	13	ASSQDQRGGNEQF
TRBV7-2	13	ASSKRTIGGDTQY
TRBV7-2	15	ASSLEVGGRINSPLH
TRBV4-1	12	ASSQEEGRYGYT
TRBV10-1	11	ASSAGDSYEQY
TRBV5-1	13	ASSVGGGSYNEQF
TRBV2	15	ASSAPLAGGPHNEQF
TRBV9	13	ASSVRTGAGETQY
TRBV6-5	13	ASSYSLWDSGKLF
TRBV10-3	12	AISESRKNTEAF
TRBV28	13	ASRLAGGNTGELF
TRBV4-1	12	ASSQVFQGAEQY
TRBV28	12	ASSPIRLAYEQY
TRBV2	10	ASRGAGEKLF
TRBV6-5	13	ASTLTGHGAETQY
TRBV6-5	12	ASSYRLAGPEQY
TRBV9	13	ASRGGAGDNSPLH
TRBV5-1	14	ASSDTGTGRAGELF
TRBV2	12	ASRDRTGPGELF